This TCR beta chain emerged from a study of cytotoxic CD8 clonotypes in ibrutinib-treated CLL. Study as a whole: Overall, roughly 25 responses were partial and 2 complete; following median around 68 months, around 15 patients stayed remitted and about 12 progressed. Investigators collected response samples after a median about 12 months of treatment, range 6 to 36. General study results and limits: For progressing versus sustained-remission patients, sampling times were not the same.

To note about this clone: What it binds is unknown.

The repertoire was sequenced with immunoSEQ multiplex PCR; TCRdb's copy has only in-frame clones and lacks some. The data hold 100,000 or so clones, with 55% to 75% observed a single time. The germline V gene has CDR1 MNHGY and CDR2 SAAAGT. CDR3 length: 18 amino acids. V was pared by 6 bases and J by 5 bases, with 16 bases of the junction left unmatched. This TCR was sampled from a human donor with chronic lymphocytic leukemia. Sequenced material: PBMCs, taken after 24 months of ibrutinib treatment. The J gene is TRBJ2-7, the V gene TRBV6-8, with 13 bases matching TRBD2. This CDR3 is CASSLRTSGGPWEDEQYF. The CDR3, as DNA: TGTGCCAGCAGCCTCAGGACTAGCGGGGGTCCGTGGGAAGACGAGCAGTACTTC.